The 18 T cell receptor beta chains below come from one sample, sequenced in a study of technical replicates of blood from a handful of donors. The method was immunoSEQ multiplex PCR; TCRdb's version includes in-frame clones alone and lacks a portion of them. Here the sample spans some 64,000 clones, approximately 84% being singletons. The sample comprised PBMCs. The receptors shown here come from a human donor in good health. Some clones in this sample may be carry-over from other donors' samples.

This chain links TRBV5-4 with TRBJ1-2, with a possible D match to TRBD1 (6 bases). This CDR3 contains 14 residues. V lost 6 bases to trimming and J lost 5 bases, with 17 bases between them. Germline V lookup: CDR1 SGHNT, CDR2 YYREEE (reference sequence). Here the CDR3 reads CASTIPGALYGYTF. CDR3 nucleotides: TGTGCCAGCACCATTCCAGGGGCCCTTTATGGCTACACCTTC. The whole variable domain, filled in from reference TRBV5-4 and TRBJ1-2, reads ETGVTQSPTHLIKTRGQQVTLRCSSQSGHNTVSWYQQALGQGPQFIFQYYREEENGRGNFPPRFSGLQFPNYSSELNVNALELDDSALYLCASTIPGALYGYTFGSGTRLTVV.

V and J are TRBV4-1 and TRBJ1-2, with unresolved D. Trimming shortened V by 0 bases and J by 4 bases, and 12 bases separated the two germline ends. CDR1 is MGHRA and CDR2 is YSYEKL in the germline V gene. CDR3 length: 15 residues. As DNA, the CDR3 is TGCGCCAGCAGCCAAGATCGAGGGTTGGGCTATGGCTACACCTTC. Protein: CASSQDRGLGYGYTF.

This clone was observed a single time. V is TRBV9 and J is TRBJ1-6; D might be TRBD1 (5 bases). V lost 3 bases to trimming and J lost 0 bases, with 10 bases between them. Germline V gene lookup returns CDR1 SGDLS and CDR2 YYNGEE. The CDR3 covers 16 residues. The CDR3 sequence is CASSAQDSSYNSPLHF. CDR3 nucleotide sequence: TGTGCCAGCAGCGCACAGGATAGCTCCTATAATTCACCCCTCCACTTT.

This rearrangement joins TRBV2 to TRBJ1-2, with unresolved D. The CDR3 covers 12 residues. Germline CDR1 reads SNHLY; CDR2 reads FYNNEI. Trimming removed 6 bases at V and 8 bases at J, with 13 bases between. In nucleotides, the CDR3 is TGTGCCAGCAGCCCTCAACTTCCGGGCTACACCTTC. Translated, it gives CASSPQLPGYTF.

This clone came up once. The V and J genes are TRBV9 and TRBJ1-3, with 8 bases matching TRBD1. Trimming removed 7 bases from V and 6 bases from J; junction bases left unmatched: 12. This CDR3 region has 15 residues. Germline V gene data show CDR1 as SGDLS and CDR2 as YYNGEE. The CDR3 sequence is CASLDPDRAPNTIYF. CDR3 sequence (DNA): TGTGCCAGCCTCGACCCGGACAGGGCTCCAAACACCATATATTTT.

The gene calls are TRBV15 and TRBJ2-3; perhaps TRBD2 as D (6 bases). The CDR3 has 16 amino acids. Germline V gives CDR1 LNHNV, CDR2 YYDKDF (reference sequence). V lost 2 bases, J lost 0 bases, and 12 bases lay in between. DNA of the CDR3: TGTGCCACCAGCAGAACCGGGACTGTTAGCACAGATACGCAGTATTTT. Protein product: CATSRTGTVSTDTQYF.

This clone was counted ten times or more. The chain has TRBV19 and TRBJ2-7; D may be TRBD2 (7 bases). Deletions cut 4 bases from V and 8 bases from J, with 18 bases between. From germline, CDR1 is LNHDA and CDR2 SQIVND (reference sequence). The CDR3 has 14 amino acids. The CDR3 is CASSTGLPGGQQYF. In DNA form, the CDR3 reads TGTGCCAGTAGTACCGGACTACCCGGGGGGCAGCAGTACTTC.

This rearrangement joins TRBV10-3 to TRBJ2-5; 8 bases map to TRBD1. V trimming: 6 bases; J trimming: 2 bases; junction bases outside the gene matches: 5. The CDR3 consists of 14 residues. Germline V lookup: CDR1 ENHRY, CDR2 SYGVKD. The CDR3 DNA sequence: TGTGCCATCAGGGTAGACAGGGGACAAGAGACCCAGTACTTC. Protein sequence: CAIRVDRGQETQYF.

The chain recombines TRBV5-1 with TRBJ1-1, with D perhaps TRBD1 (5 bases). The CDR3 is 14 amino acids. With 0 bases removed from V and 4 bases from J, the gap between germline ends came to 10 bases. Germline V gene lookup returns CDR1 SGHRS and CDR2 YFSETQ. Here the CDR3 DNA reads TGCGCCAGCAGCTTGGAAGGGGAGGGCACTGAAGCTTTCTTT. This encodes CASSLEGEGTEAFF.

The chain couples TRBV13 to TRBJ1-1, with D possibly matching TRBD1 (6 bases). CDR3 length: 15 amino acids. Germline V CDR1 and CDR2: PRHDT, FYEKMQ (reference sequence). The V end was cut by 5 bases, the J end by 0 bases, with 13 bases between. The CDR3 loop is CASSRPTGMNTEAFF. The CDR3 DNA sequence: TGTGCCAGCAGCAGACCGACAGGTATGAACACTGAAGCTTTCTTT.

The rearrangement links TRBV5-4 to TRBJ2-7; TRBD2 aligns across 7 bases. Losses at the gene ends were 4 bases for V and 2 bases for J; bases not matched to a gene: 3. CDR1 SGHNT and CDR2 YYREEE come from the germline V gene (reference sequence). The CDR3 spans 13 residues. The CDR3 region is CASSRGGTYEQYF. The CDR3 DNA reads TGTGCCAGCAGCCGCGGGGGAACCTACGAGCAGTACTTC.

This CDR3 reads CASSSAEGAYNEQFF. The CDR3, as DNA: TGTGCCAGCAGCTCTGCGGAGGGGGCGTACAATGAGCAGTTCTTC. V usage is TRBV6-4 and J usage is TRBJ2-1, with a possible D match to TRBD1 (7 bases). This CDR3 has 15 residues. The V end lost 6 bases, the J end lost 4 bases, and 16 bases lay between the germline ends. Germline assignment: CDR1 MRHNA and CDR2 SNTAGT.

The chain links TRBV29-1 to TRBJ1-2; tentative D call: TRBD1 (5 bases). The CDR3 sequence is 11 residues long. Looked up from germline, CDR1 is SQVTM and CDR2 is ANQGSEA. Between the trimmed V and J ends, which lost 2 bases and 8 bases, there was a span of 9 bases. This chain's CDR3 is CSVERQGGYTF. DNA of the CDR3: TGCAGCGTTGAAAGGCAGGGAGGCTACACCTTC.

This clone was recorded only once. The gene calls are TRBV5-6 and TRBJ2-7, with D unresolved. There are 15 residues in the CDR3. CDR1 and CDR2 (germline): SGHDT, YYEEEE. Between the trimmed V and J ends, which lost 1 base and 0 bases, there was a span of 11 bases. The CDR3 sequence is CASSLWSISSYEQYF. The CDR3 DNA follows: TGTGCCAGCAGCTTGTGGTCCATTAGCTCCTACGAGCAGTACTTC.

The genes are TRBV7-9 and TRBJ2-7; D possibly corresponds to TRBD1 (6 bases). V lost 0 bases to trimming and J lost 2 bases, with 14 bases between them. Germline V gives CDR1 SEHNR, CDR2 FQNEAQ (reference sequence). The CDR3 extends over 16 amino acids. The CDR3 sequence is CASSLAPYRVPYEQYF. CDR3 nucleotide sequence: TGTGCCAGCAGCTTAGCCCCCTACAGGGTACCCTACGAGCAGTACTTC.

The chain links TRBV9 to TRBJ2-5; TRBD2 agrees at 7 bases. This CDR3 contains 15 residues. The germline CDR1 and CDR2 sequences are SGDLS and YYNGEE. With 6 bases clipped from V and 5 bases from J, the junction kept 13 bases outside the gene matches. Written as DNA, the CDR3 is TGTGCCAGCACTCCGGGGGGTTTTGGTTTGGAGACCCAGTACTTC. This encodes CASTPGGFGLETQYF. The variable domain in full, with the rest retrieved from reference TRBV9 and TRBJ2-5, is DSGVTQTPKHLITATGQRVTLRCSPRSGDLSVYWYQQSLDQGLQFLIQYYNGEERAKGNILERFSAQQFPDLHSELNLSSLELGDSALYFCASTPGGFGLETQYFGPGTRLLVL.

This clone has just a few counts. This chain links TRBV29-1 with TRBJ2-7; weak D call: TRBD1 (5 bases). In germline, CDR1 is SQVTM, CDR2 ANQGSEA. V lost 6 bases, J lost 1 base, and 10 bases lay in between. This CDR3 spans 12 amino acids. The CDR3 DNA reads as TGCAGCGTAAAAGGGGCGTCCTACGAGCAGTACTTC. Its protein product is CSVKGASYEQYF.

The chain recombines TRBV6-6 with TRBJ1-1; D gene ambiguous. V dropped 6 bases and J dropped 4 bases, with 9 bases sitting between them. The CDR3 contains 12 residues. Germline loops: CDR1 MNHNY, CDR2 SVGAGI (reference sequence). The DNA of the CDR3 is TGTGCCAGCAGCCTACGTAGCACTGAAGCTTTCTTT. Residues: CASSLRSTEAFF.